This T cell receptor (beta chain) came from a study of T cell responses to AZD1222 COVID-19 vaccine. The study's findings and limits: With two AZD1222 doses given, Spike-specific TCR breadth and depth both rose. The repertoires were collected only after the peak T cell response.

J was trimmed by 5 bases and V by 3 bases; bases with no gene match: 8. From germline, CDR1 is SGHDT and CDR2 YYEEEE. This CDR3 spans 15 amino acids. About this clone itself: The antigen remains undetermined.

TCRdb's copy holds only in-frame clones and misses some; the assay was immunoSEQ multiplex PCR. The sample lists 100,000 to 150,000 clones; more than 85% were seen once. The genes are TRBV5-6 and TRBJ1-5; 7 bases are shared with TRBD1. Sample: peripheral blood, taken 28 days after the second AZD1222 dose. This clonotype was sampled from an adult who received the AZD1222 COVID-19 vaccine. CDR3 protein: CASSSYRDRYQPQHF. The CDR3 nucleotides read TGTGCCAGCAGCTCATACCGGGACAGATATCAGCCCCAGCATTTT.